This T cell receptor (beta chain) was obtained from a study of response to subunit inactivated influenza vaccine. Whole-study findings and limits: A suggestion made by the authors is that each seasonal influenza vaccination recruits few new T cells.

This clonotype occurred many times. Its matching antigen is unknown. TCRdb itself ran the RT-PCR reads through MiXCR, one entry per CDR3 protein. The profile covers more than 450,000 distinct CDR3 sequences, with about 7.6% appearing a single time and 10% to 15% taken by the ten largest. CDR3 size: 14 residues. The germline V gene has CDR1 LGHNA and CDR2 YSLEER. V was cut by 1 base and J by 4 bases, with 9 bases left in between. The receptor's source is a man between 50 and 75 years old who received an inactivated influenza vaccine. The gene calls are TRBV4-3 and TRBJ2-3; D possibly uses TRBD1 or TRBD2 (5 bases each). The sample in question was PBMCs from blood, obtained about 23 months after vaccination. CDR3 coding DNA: TGCGCCAGCAGCCAAGTTGGGGGTTCAGATACGCAGTATTTT. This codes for CASSQVGGSDTQYF.